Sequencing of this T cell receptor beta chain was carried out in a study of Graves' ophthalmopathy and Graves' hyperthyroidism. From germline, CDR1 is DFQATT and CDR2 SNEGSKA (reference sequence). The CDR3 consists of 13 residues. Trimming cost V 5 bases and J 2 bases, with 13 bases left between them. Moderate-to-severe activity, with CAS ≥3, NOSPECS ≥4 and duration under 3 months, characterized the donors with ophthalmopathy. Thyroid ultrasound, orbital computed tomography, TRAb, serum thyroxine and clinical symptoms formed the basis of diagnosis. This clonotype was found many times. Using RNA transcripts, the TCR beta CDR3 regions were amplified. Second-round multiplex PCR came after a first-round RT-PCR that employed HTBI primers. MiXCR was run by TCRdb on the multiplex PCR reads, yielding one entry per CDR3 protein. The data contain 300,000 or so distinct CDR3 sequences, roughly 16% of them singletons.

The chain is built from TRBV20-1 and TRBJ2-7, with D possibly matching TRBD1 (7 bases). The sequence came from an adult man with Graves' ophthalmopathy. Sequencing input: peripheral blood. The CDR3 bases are TGCAGTGCTCCCAGGGGGGACACCTACGAGCAGTACTTC. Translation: CSAPRGDTYEQYF.